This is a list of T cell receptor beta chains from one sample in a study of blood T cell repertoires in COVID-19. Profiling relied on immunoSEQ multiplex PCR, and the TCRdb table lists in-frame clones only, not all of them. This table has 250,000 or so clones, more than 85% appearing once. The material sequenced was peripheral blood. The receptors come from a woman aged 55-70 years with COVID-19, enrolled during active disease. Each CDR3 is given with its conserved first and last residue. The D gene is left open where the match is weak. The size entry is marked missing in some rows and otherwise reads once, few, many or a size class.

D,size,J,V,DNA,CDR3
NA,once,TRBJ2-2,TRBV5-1,TGCGCCAGCAGCTTGGGAGGGATGAACACCGGGGAGCTGTTTTTT,CASSLGGMNTGELFF
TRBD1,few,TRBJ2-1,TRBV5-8,TGTGCCAGCAGCTTGTCGAGGGGGCGGGATGAGCAGTTCTTC,CASSLSRGRDEQFF
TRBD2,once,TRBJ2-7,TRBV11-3,TGTGCCAGCAGCTTAGATTTACTAGCGGGAGCCCCGAAGGCCTACGAGCAGTACTTC,CASSLDLLAGAPKAYEQYF
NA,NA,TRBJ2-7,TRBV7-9,TGTGCCAGCAGCCGGTCGGGGGAAACCTACGAGCAGTACTTC,CASSRSGETYEQYF
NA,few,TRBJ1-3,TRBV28,TGTGCCAGCAGTTTTTTTAACTATGCAGGAAACACCATATATTTT,CASSFFNYAGNTIYF
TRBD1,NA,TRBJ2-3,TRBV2,TGTGCCAGCAGTGGGACAGGGGCGCGCACAGATACGCAGTATTTT,CASSGTGARTDTQYF
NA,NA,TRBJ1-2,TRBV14,TGTGCCAGCAGCCAAGATCCGCGGGGTGGAGGCTACACCTTC,CASSQDPRGGGYTF
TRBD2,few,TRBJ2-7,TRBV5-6,TGTGCCAGCAGCTTGGTACCAGCGGGAAACTACGAGCAGTACTTC,CASSLVPAGNYEQYF
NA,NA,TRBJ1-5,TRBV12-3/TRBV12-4,TGTGCCAGCTCAGGGGCTGGGAATCAGCCCCAGCATTTT,CASSGAGNQPQHF
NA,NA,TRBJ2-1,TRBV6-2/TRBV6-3,TGTGCCAGCAGTCCGCGGGATGAGCAGTTCTTC,CASSPRDEQFF
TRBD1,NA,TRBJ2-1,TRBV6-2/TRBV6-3,TGTGCCAGCAGCTCACTGGACAGGGTGTACAATGAGCAGTTCTTC,CASSSLDRVYNEQFF
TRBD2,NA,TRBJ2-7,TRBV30,TGTGCCTTGCGGACTAGCGGGAGATCCTACGAGCAGTACTTC,CALRTSGRSYEQYF
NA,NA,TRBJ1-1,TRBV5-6,TGTGCCAGCAGCCCACCTCGGGGATACACTGAAGCTTTCTTT,CASSPPRGYTEAFF
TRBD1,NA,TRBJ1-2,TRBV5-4,TGTGCCAGCAGCACGGGACAGGGGGCTTTCGGCTATGGCTACACCTTC,CASSTGQGAFGYGYTF
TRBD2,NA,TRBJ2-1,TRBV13,TGTGCCAGCAGCTTACAGTTCTGGAGACTAGCGGGAGAGAGCGATGAGCAGTTCTTC,CASSLQFWRLAGESDEQFF
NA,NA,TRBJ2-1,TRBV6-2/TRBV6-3,TGTGCCAGCAGTTACGTCGGGGGGCTCGAGCAGTTCTTC,CASSYVGGLEQFF
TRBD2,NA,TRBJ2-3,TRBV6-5,TGTGCCACCCGACGCGCGGGAGGGAGCACAGATACGCAGTATTTT,CATRRAGGSTDTQYF
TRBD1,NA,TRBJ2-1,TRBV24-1,TGTGCCACCAGTGATTCCGACAGGGGTCCATACAATGAGCAGTTCTTC,CATSDSDRGPYNEQFF
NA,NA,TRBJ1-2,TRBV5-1,TGCGCCAGCAGCTTGTTTCCAGGGGCGTCTAACTATGGCTACACCTTC,CASSLFPGASNYGYTF
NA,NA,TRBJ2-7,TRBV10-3,TGTGCCATCAGTGAGTCGCAGGGTTACTCCTACGAGCAGTACTTC,CAISESQGYSYEQYF
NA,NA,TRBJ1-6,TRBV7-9,TGTGCCAGCAGCTTAGAGGGCGGAGGAAATTCACCCCTCCACTTT,CASSLEGGGNSPLHF
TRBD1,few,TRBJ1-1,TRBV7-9,TGTGCCAGCAGCGAAAGGGGACAGGGGTGGACTGAAGCTTTCTTT,CASSERGQGWTEAFF
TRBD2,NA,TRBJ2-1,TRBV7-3,TGTGCCAGCAGCCGCGACACTAGCGGTTACAATGAGCAGTTCTTC,CASSRDTSGYNEQFF
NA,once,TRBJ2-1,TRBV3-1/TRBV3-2,TGTGCCAGCAGCCAAGAGGGGGCCAGCTACAATGAGCAGTTCTTC,CASSQEGASYNEQFF
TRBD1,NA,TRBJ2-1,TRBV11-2,TGTGCCAGCAGCCCCGGGACAGGGGTAAATGAGCAGTTCTTC,CASSPGTGVNEQFF
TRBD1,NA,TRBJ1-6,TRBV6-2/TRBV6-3,TGTGCCAGCAGTCCAGGCCGGACAGGAGTTAATTCACCCCTCCACTTT,CASSPGRTGVNSPLHF
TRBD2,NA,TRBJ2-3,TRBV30,TGTGCCTGGAACGGGAGGGCAACGCAGTATTTT,CAWNGRATQYF
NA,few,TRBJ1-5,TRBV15,TGTGCCACCAGCAGAGGTGGCCAAGGGGGCAATCAGCCCCAGCATTTT,CATSRGGQGGNQPQHF
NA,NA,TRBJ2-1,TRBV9,TGTGCCAGCAGCGTAGGCGGGCGAGCATACAATGAGCAGTTCTTC,CASSVGGRAYNEQFF
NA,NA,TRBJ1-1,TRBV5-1,TGCGCCAGCAGCTTGGGTACAGGCCCAAACACTGAAGCTTTCTTT,CASSLGTGPNTEAFF
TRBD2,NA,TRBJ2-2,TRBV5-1,TGCGCCAGCAGCCTCCAAGCGGGAGTCAACACCGGGGAGCTGTTTTTT,CASSLQAGVNTGELFF
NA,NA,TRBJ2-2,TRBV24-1,TGTGCCACCAGTGATATACTTAGCGGAGCCACCGGGGAGCTGTTTTTT,CATSDILSGATGELFF
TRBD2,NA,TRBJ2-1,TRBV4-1,TGCGCCAGCAGCCAAGGAACGGGAGGGCGCAATGAGCAGTTCTTC,CASSQGTGGRNEQFF
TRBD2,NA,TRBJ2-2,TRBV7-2,TGTGCCAGCAGCTTAGTGGCGGGAGCGAACACCGGGGAGCTGTTTTTT,CASSLVAGANTGELFF
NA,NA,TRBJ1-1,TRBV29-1,TGCAGCGTGGAAAGGGGAGGGGATACTGAAGCTTTCTTT,CSVERGGDTEAFF
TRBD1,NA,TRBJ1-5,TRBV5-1,TGCGCCAGCCGCAAAGCGACAGGGCCCGGGAGTCAGCCCCAGCATTTT,CASRKATGPGSQPQHF
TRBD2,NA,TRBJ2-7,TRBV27,TGTGCCAGCAGTCCCGGACTAGCGCGGGCGATGGCCCATTACGAGCAGTACTTC,CASSPGLARAMAHYEQYF
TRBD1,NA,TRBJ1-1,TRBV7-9,TGTGCCAGCAGCTACCGGACAGGGGGCAGGACTGAAGCTTTCTTT,CASSYRTGGRTEAFF
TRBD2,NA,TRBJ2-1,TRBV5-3,TGTGCCAGAAGCTCAAGACTAGCGGGATTCTACAATGAGCAGTTCTTC,CARSSRLAGFYNEQFF
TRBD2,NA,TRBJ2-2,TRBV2,TGTGCCAGCAGTGAAGTGGGAGGGGAGGGGGAGCTGTTTTTT,CASSEVGGEGELFF
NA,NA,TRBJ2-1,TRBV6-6,TGTGCCAGCAGTTATAACTACAATGAGCAGTTCTTC,CASSYNYNEQFF
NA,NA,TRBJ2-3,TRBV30,TGTGCCTGGGGCATAACCCGGGATACGCAGTATTTT,CAWGITRDTQYF
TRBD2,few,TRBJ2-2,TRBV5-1,TGCGCCAGCAGCTTTAAGCTAGCGGGAGGGCCGAACACCGGGGAGCTGTTTTTT,CASSFKLAGGPNTGELFF
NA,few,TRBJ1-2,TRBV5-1,TGCGCCAGCAGCTTCGACAGCTATGGCTACACCTTC,CASSFDSYGYTF
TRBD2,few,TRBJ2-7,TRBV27,TGTGCCAGCAGTTTATACGCGGGAGGGCCGTACGAGCAGTACTTC,CASSLYAGGPYEQYF
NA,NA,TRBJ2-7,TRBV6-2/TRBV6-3,TGTGCCAGCAGTTACAATGGTGTAGCCCACGAGCAGTACTTC,CASSYNGVAHEQYF
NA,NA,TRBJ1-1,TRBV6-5,TGTGCCAGCAGTTACTCGGAGGTGAGGGGACTAACTGAAGCTTTCTTT,CASSYSEVRGLTEAFF
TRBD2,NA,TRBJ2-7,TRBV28,TGTGCCAGCAGCCCGACTAGCGGGAGGGTAAACGAGCAGTACTTC,CASSPTSGRVNEQYF